This T cell receptor (beta chain) was identified in a study of blood T cell repertoires in COVID-19 (dated by TCRdb to 2018 to 2020). A note on the overall study: Samples covering the acute and convalescent phases of COVID-19 were provided by collaborators in the United States, Italy and Spain. The material from the prospective study consisted of cDNA or gDNA derived from T cells, B-cell-depleted T cells, or PBMCs. The dataset comprised deeply sampled blood TCRbeta repertoires from subjects exposed to, actively infected with, or recovered from COVID-19. A freely available public database, intended as a resource for researchers studying the immune response to SARS-CoV-2, is where the repertoires were released. The samples were drawn from the first 160 participants of the ongoing ImmuneRACE study and from some 1,300 subjects provided by 6 global collaborators. Sample metadata almost always included a de-identified subject ID, COVID-19 status, age in years and sex. Where HLA class I and class II types were available, the types were taken from metadata supplied by the sample provider, not from assay-based typing.

TCRbeta CDR3 regions were amplified from genomic DNA using the immunoSEQ Assay, a bias-controlled multiplex PCR. In the paper's pipeline: Within the assay, amplification of reference gene primers was used to estimate how many nucleated cells each sample contained. Sequence reads were collapsed and filtered to measure the absolute abundance of every unique TCRbeta CDR3 rearrangement. For each sample, productive Simpson clonality was calculated as the square root of Simpson's diversity index across productive rearrangements. TCRdb obtained this table from immuneACCESS and retained in-frame rearrangements with V and J assigned. These tables miss some clones; where compared with another copy, unresolved V genes account for less than half of the shortfall, and the remainder is unexplained. V and J calls and clone size are as listed in that table; D and trimming were resolved from the DNA. The sample table records 180,000 or so clones; roughly 81% of these occur just once. The leading ten clones occupy approximately 11% of the sample.

The germline V gene (reference sequence) specifies SGHNT as CDR1 and YYREEE as CDR2. The germline ends are 18 bases apart after V is trimmed by 4 bases and J by 5 bases. The CDR3 contains 15 residues, cysteine and phenylalanine counted. The kept DNA is CDR3 alone, 45 bases in frame from the first base. A note on this clone: Its antigen remains undetermined. No qualities accompany the bases; no much larger clone lies one base away.

What the work shows at the level of the full study, not this receptor alone: How much clinical and demographic metadata was included differed by source and by participant, and the metadata was provided uncurated.

At one collaborating source in Seattle, patients were enrolled during active infection and were followed longitudinally through the course of disease. Whole blood was collected in K2EDTA tubes by collaborating institutions according to the institutions' own protocols. For TCRbeta analysis, collaborator samples were shipped as frozen whole blood, as isolated PBMCs, or as DNA extracted from either sample type. Sequenced material: peripheral blood. The chain uses TRBV5-4 and TRBJ2-5; too little of a D gene remains to name it. The sequence derives from a middle-aged woman with COVID-19, enrolled during active disease. The nucleotides read TGTGCCAGCAGCCCGTCGGGTAGGAGTTCTGAGACCCAGTACTTC. Its translation is CASSPSGRSSETQYF.